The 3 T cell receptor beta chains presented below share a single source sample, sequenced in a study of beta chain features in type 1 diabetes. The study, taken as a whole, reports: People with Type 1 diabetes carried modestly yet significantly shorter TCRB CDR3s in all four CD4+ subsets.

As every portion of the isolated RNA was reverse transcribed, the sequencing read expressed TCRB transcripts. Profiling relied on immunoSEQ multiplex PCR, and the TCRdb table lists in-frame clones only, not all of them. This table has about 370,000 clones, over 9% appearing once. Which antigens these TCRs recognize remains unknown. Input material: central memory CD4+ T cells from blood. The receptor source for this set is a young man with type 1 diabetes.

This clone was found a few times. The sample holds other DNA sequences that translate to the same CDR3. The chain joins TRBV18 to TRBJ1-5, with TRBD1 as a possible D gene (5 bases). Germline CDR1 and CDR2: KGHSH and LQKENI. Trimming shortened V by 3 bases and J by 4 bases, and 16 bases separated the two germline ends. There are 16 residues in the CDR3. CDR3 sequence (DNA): TGTGCCAGCTCACCGGGACCTGGACGGATTAATCAGCCCCAGCATTTT. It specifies CASSPGPGRINQPQHF.

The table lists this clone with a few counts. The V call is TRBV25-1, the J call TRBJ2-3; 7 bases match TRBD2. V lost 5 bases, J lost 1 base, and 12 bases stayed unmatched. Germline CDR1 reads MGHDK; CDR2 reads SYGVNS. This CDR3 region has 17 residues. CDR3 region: CASSKAGPGGRTDTQYF. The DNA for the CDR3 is TGTGCCAGCAGTAAGGCTGGACCGGGAGGTCGCACAGATACGCAGTATTTT.

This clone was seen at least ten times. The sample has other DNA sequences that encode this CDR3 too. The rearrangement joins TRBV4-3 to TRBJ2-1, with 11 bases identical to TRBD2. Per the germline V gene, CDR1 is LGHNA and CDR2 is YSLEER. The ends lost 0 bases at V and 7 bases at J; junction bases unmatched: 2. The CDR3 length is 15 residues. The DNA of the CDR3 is TGCGCCAGCAGCCAAGATCCTAGCGGGAGGAATGAGCAGTTCTTC. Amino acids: CASSQDPSGRNEQFF.